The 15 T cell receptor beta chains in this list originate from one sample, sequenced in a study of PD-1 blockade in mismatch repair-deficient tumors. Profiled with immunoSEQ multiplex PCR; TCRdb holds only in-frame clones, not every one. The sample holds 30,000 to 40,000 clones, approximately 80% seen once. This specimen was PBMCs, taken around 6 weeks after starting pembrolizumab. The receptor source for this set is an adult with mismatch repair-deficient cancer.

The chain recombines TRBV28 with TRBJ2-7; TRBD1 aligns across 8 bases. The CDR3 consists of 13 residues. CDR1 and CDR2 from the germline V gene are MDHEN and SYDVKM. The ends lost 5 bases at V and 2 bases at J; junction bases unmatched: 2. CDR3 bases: TGTGCCAGCAGTGGGACAGGTCCCTACGAGCAGTACTTC. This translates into CASSGTGPYEQYF.

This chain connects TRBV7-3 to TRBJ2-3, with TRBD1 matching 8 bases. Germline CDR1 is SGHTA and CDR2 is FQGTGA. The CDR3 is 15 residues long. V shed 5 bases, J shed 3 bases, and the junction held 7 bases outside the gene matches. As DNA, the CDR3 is TGTGCCAGCAGCCCTTACAGGGGGGCGACAGATACGCAGTATTTT. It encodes CASSPYRGATDTQYF.

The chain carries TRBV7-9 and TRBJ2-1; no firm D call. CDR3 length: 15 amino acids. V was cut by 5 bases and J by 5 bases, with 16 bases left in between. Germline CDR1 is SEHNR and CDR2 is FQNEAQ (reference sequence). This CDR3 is CASSQRLALNNEQFF. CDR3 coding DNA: TGTGCCAGCAGCCAAAGACTGGCACTGAACAATGAGCAGTTCTTC.

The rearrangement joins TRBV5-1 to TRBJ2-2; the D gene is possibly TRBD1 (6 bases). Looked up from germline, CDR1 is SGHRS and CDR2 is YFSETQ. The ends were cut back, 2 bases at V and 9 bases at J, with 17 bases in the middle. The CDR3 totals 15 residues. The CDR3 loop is CASSLQGVGSRELFF. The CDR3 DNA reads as TGCGCCAGCAGCTTACAGGGCGTGGGTTCGCGGGAGCTGTTTTTT. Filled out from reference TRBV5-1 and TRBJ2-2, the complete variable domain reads KAGVTQTPRYLIKTRGQQVTLSCSPISGHRSVSWYQQTPGQGLQFLFEYFSETQRNKGNFPGRFSGRQFSNSRSEMNVSTLELGDSALYLCASSLQGVGSRELFFGEGSRLTVL.

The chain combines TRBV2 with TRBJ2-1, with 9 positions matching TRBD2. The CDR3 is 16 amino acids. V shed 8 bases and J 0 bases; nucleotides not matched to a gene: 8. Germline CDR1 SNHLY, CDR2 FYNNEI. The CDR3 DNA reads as TGTGCCAGCCCCACTAGCGGGCGAAGCTCCTACAATGAGCAGTTCTTC. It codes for CASPTSGRSSYNEQFF. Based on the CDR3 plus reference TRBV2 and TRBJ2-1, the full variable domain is EPEVTQTPSHQVTQMGQEVILRCVPISNHLYFYWYRQILGQKVEFLVSFYNNEISEKSEIFDDQFSVERPDGSNFTLKIRSTKLEDSAMYFCASPTSGRSSYNEQFFGPGTRLTVL.

The DNA of the CDR3 is TGTGCCAGCAGCCGCGACGGGGGGGGCCCCTACGAGCAGTACTTC. The encoded protein is CASSRDGGGPYEQYF. V is TRBV4-2 and J is TRBJ2-7, with TRBD2 matching over 8 bases. The germline CDR1 and CDR2 sequences are LGHNA and YNFKEQ. The J segment lost 2 bases and the V segment lost 4 bases, leaving 7 bases of the junction unmatched. The CDR3 is 15 residues long.

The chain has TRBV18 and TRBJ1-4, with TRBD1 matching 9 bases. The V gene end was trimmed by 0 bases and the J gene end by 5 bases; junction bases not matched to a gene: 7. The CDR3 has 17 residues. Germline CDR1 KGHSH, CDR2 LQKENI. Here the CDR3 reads CASSPPGQGFGNEKLFF. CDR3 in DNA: TGTGCCAGCTCACCACCGGGACAGGGTTTCGGGAATGAAAAACTGTTTTTT.

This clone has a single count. The CDR3 bases are TGTGCCAGTAGTTTTAGCGGGAATGGCCAAGAGACCCAGTACTTC. Protein sequence: CASSFSGNGQETQYF. This chain links TRBV19 with TRBJ2-5, with 8 bases identical to TRBD2. Germline assignment: CDR1 LNHDA and CDR2 SQIVND (reference sequence). V was pared by 5 bases and J by 1 base, with 6 bases of the junction left unmatched. The CDR3 contains 15 residues.

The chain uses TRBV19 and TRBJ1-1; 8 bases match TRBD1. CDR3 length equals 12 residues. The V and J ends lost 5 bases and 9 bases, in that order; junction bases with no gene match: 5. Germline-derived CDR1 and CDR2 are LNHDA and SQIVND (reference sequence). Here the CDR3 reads CASSPWTGKAFF. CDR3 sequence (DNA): TGTGCCAGTAGTCCCTGGACAGGGAAAGCTTTCTTT.

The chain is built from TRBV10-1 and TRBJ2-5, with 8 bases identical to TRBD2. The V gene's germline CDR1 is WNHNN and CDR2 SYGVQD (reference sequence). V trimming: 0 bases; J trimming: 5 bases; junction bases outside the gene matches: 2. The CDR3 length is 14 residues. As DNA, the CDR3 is TGCGCCAGCAGTGAGTCGACGGGGGGGGAGACCCAGTACTTC. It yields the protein CASSESTGGETQYF.

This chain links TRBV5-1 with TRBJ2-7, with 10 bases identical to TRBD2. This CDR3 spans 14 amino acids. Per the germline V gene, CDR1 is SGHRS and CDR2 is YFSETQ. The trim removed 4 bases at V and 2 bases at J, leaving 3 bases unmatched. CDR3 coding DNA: TGCGCCAGCAGCCCGGGACTAGCGCCCTACGAGCAGTACTTC. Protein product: CASSPGLAPYEQYF.

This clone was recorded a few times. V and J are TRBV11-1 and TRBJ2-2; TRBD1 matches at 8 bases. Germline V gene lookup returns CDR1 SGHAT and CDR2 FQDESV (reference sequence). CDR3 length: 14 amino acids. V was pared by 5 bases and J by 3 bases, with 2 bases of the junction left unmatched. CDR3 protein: CASSQGADTGELFF. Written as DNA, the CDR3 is TGTGCCAGCAGCCAGGGGGCGGACACCGGGGAGCTGTTTTTT.

In DNA, the CDR3 is TGTGCCAGCAGCTTGGGTGGGGCGGGAGGATTGATCGAGCAGTACTTC. Translating it yields CASSLGGAGGLIEQYF. The chain couples TRBV5-4 to TRBJ2-7; 8 bases align to TRBD2. The CDR3 is made up of 16 amino acids. With V trimmed by 0 bases and J by 6 bases, 11 bases remained unmatched. Germline CDR1 SGHNT, CDR2 YYREEE (reference sequence).

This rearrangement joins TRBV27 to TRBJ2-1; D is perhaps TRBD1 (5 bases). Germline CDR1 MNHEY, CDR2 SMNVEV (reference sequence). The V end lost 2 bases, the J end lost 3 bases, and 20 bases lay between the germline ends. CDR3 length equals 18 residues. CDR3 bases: TGTGCCAGCAGTTTAAATCCTAGGGGTCTGGGCAACTACAATGAGCAGTTCTTC. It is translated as CASSLNPRGLGNYNEQFF.

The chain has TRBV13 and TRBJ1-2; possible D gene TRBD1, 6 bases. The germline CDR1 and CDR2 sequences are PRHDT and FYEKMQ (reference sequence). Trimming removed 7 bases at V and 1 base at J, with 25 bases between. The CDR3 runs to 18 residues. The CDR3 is CASNREGHPEQGNYGYTF. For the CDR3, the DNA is TGTGCCAGCAACCGCGAGGGACACCCAGAACAGGGTAACTATGGCTACACCTTC.